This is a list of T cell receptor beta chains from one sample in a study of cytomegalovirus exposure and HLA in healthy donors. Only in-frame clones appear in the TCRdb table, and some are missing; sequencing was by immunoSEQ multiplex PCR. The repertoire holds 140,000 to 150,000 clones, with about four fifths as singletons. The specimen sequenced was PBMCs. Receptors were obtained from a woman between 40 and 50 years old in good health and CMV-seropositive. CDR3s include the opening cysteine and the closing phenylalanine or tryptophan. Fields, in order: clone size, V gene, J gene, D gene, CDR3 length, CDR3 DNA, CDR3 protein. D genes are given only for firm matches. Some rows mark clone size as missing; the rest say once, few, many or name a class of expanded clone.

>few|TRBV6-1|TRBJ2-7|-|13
TGTGCCAGCAGTGCCTCCTATACCTACGAGCAGTACTTC
CASSASYTYEQYF
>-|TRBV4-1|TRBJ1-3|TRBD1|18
TGCGCCAGCAGCCACCCCAACGGGGGACAGGTCGTTAGAAACACCATATATTTT
CASSHPNGGQVVRNTIYF
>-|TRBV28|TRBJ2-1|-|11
TGTGCCAGCAGTCCTCTAAATGAGCAGTTCTTC
CASSPLNEQFF
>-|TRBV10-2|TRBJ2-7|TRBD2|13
TGCGCCAGCCTACCGGGACTAGCGACTGGGGAGTACTTC
CASLPGLATGEYF
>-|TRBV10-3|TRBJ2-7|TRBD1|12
TGTGCCAGCGGACAGGGGATACACGAGCAGTACTTC
CASGQGIHEQYF
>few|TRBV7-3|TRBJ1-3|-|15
TGTGCCAGCAGCTTGGACAACCTCTCTGGAAACACCATATATTTT
CASSLDNLSGNTIYF
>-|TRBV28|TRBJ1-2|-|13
TGTGCCAGCAGTCTATCCGGGACATCTGGCTACACCTTC
CASSLSGTSGYTF
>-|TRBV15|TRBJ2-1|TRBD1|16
TGTGCCACCAGCAGAGGTGGGACAGGGATAAGAAATGAGCAGTTCTTC
CATSRGGTGIRNEQFF
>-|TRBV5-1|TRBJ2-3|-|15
TGCGCCAGCAGCTTGGGCAGGACTAACACAGATACGCAGTATTTT
CASSLGRTNTDTQYF
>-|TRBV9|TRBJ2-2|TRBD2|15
TGTGCCAGCAGCGTAGCCCCGACTAGCATCGGGGAGCTGTTTTTT
CASSVAPTSIGELFF
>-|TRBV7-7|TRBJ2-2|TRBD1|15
TGTGCCAGCAGACTAGGACAGGGGGACACCGGGGAGCTGTTTTTT
CASRLGQGDTGELFF
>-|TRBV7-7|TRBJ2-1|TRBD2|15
TGTGCCAGCAGCTTAGGGGAGGGTGGGTACAATGAGCAGTTCTTC
CASSLGEGGYNEQFF
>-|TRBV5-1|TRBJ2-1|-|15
TGCGCCAGCAGCTTGGAGGGGGTCGGGGTGAATGGGCAGTTCTTC
CASSLEGVGVNGQFF
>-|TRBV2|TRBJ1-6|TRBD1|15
TGTGCCAGCAGTGCAACTCGACAGGGGAATTCACCCCTCCACTTT
CASSATRQGNSPLHF
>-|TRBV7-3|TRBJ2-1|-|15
TGTGCCAGCAGCTTAGTTGCAGGGGGGATTGAAGAGCAGTTCTTC
CASSLVAGGIEEQFF
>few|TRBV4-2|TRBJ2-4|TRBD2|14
TGTGCCAGCAGCCAAGAAAGCGGGGAAAACATTCAGTACTTC
CASSQESGENIQYF
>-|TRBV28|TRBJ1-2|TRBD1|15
TGTGCCAGCAGCATACAGGGGGCGGTGAGCTATGGCTACACCTTC
CASSIQGAVSYGYTF
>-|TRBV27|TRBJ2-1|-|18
TGTGCCAGCAGTTTATCGTTGAGGCGGAGACTTACCTACAATGAGCAGTTCTTC
CASSLSLRRRLTYNEQFF